This T cell receptor beta chain was recorded in a study of blood T cell repertoires in COVID-19. Overall study: COVID-19 samples, acute and convalescent, were from the United States, Italy and Spain. The cDNA or gDNA used as material had been derived from T cells, B-cell-depleted T cells, or PBMCs.

Original data processing: Amplification of reference gene primers provided the estimated nucleated cell counts. The method was immunoSEQ multiplex PCR; TCRdb's version includes in-frame clones alone and lacks a portion of them. For V, J and clone size, that table is used; D and trimming come from the DNA. Counted here are some 210,000 clones, about 81% occurring once; the ten biggest clones make up around 8.8%. Recovered status applied to Cohort 3 donors who had two consecutive negative PCRs. It also applied to those with clearance or with symptom resolution. The receptor's source is a man aged 40-55 years who had recovered from COVID-19. Sequencing was performed on PBMCs or T cells enriched from blood (not recorded which).

The DNA for the CDR3 is TGTGCCAGCAGCCAGTACACAGGGGGCCCTGGAAACACCATATATTTT. It encodes CASSQYTGGPGNTIYF. The rearrangement joins TRBV4-2 to TRBJ1-3; 9 bases match TRBD1. With 3 bases clipped from V and 2 bases from J, the junction kept 5 bases outside the gene matches. CDR3 size: 16 residues. CDR1 is LGHNA and CDR2 is YNFKEQ in the germline V gene.